This TCR beta chain appears in the sequencing data of a study of somatic mutations in cytotoxic T cells in rheumatoid arthritis. Clones were sequenced by immunoSEQ multiplex PCR, and TCRdb holds only the in-frame ones, with some missing. Of about 6,300 clones in the sample, about 72% were seen once. The V end was cut by 3 bases, the J end by 7 bases, with 13 bases between. CDR3 length equals 14 residues. Per the germline V gene, CDR1 is MDHEN and CDR2 is SYDVKM. The sequencing used CD8+ T cells sorted from blood, collected at a follow-up visit. This chain joins TRBV28 and TRBJ2-4; D perhaps matches TRBD1 (5 bases). This receptor was identified in a woman aged 65 to 85 with rheumatoid arthritis. DNA of the CDR3: TGTGCCAGCAGTTTTGACGGCAGGGCCAACATTCAGTACTTC. Protein product: CASSFDGRANIQYF.